The 5 T cell receptor beta chains below come from one sample, sequenced in a study of a mutant IDH1 vaccine in newly diagnosed glioma. Sequenced by immunoSEQ multiplex PCR; TCRdb stores in-frame clones only, minus some. The data hold 60,000 or so clones, with about 85% observed a single time. The antigens for these receptors are not known. The sample's time point: week 35, safety follow-up. Vaccination used 300 ug of mutant IDH1 20-mer peptide per dose, with topical imiquimod. Source: PBMCs, taken from a glioma patient whose treatment included an IDH1 peptide vaccine. The receptors here all came from a man between 25 and 39 years old with glioma.

V gene TRBV5-8 combines with J gene TRBJ2-1; no clear D gene. The CDR3 is 12 residues long. V lost 0 bases to trimming and J lost 7 bases, with 5 bases between them. CDR1 is SGHTS and CDR2 is YDEGEE in the germline V gene. CDR3 sequence reads: CASSLVENEQFF. In nucleotides, the CDR3 is TGTGCCAGCAGCTTGGTGGAGAATGAGCAGTTCTTC.

The chain has TRBV5-8 and TRBJ1-5, with 8 bases lining up with TRBD1. The CDR3 spans 17 residues. CDR1 is SGHTS, CDR2 YDEGEE, per germline. J gave up 7 bases and V 1 base, and 13 bases lay outside the gene matches. CDR3 loop: CASSLHEATGGRQPQHF. CDR3 DNA sequence: TGTGCCAGCAGCTTGCATGAAGCCACAGGGGGTCGACAGCCCCAGCATTTT. The full variable domain, its missing parts supplied by reference TRBV5-8 and TRBJ1-5, is EAGVTQSPTHLIKTRGQQATLRCSPISGHTSVYWYQQALGLGLQFLLWYDEGEERNRGNFPPRFSGRQFPNYSSELNVNALELEDSALYLCASSLHEATGGRQPQHFGDGTRLSIL.

The chain links TRBV7-6 to TRBJ1-1, with TRBD1 matching 8 bases. V shed 4 bases and J 6 bases; nucleotides not matched to a gene: 7. The germline V gene has CDR1 SGHVS and CDR2 FNYEAQ. This CDR3 is 14 amino acids long. CDR3: CASSSLGQGAEAFF. CDR3 sequence (DNA): TGTGCCAGCAGCTCCCTAGGACAGGGCGCTGAAGCTTTCTTT.

V is TRBV10-1 and J is TRBJ2-7, with 7 bases that match TRBD1. Germline-derived CDR1 and CDR2 are WNHNN and SYGVQD (reference sequence). V lost 5 bases to trimming and J lost 3 bases; unmatched junction nucleotides: 10. The CDR3 is 15 amino acids. CDR3 amino acids: CASSRDSSTLYEQYF. In DNA form, the CDR3 reads TGCGCCAGCAGTCGGGACAGTTCTACCCTCTACGAGCAGTACTTC.

The chain employs TRBV2 and TRBJ1-6; D perhaps matches TRBD1 (6 bases). V was trimmed by 6 bases and J by 7 bases, leaving 13 bases between them. The V gene's germline CDR1 is SNHLY and CDR2 FYNNEI. The CDR3 is made up of 14 amino acids. CDR3 nucleotides: TGTGCCAGCAGGGACAGAAGGGCAAATTCACCCCTCCACTTT. Translating it yields CASRDRRANSPLHF.